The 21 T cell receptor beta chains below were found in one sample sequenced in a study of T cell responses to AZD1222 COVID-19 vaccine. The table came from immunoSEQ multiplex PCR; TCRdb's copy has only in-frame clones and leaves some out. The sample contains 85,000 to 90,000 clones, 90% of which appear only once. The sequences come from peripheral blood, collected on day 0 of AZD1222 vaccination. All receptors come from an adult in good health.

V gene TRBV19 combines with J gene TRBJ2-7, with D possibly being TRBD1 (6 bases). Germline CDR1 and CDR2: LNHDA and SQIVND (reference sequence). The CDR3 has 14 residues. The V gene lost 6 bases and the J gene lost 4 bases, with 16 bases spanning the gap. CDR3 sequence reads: CASSSRGTGYEQYF. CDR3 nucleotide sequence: TGTGCCAGTAGCAGCAGGGGCACAGGGTACGAGCAGTACTTC. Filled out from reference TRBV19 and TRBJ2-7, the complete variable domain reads DGGITQSPKYLFRKEGQNVTLSCEQNLNHDAMYWYRQDPGQGLRLIYYSQIVNDFQKGDIAEGYSVSREKKESFPLTVTSAQKNPTAFYLCASSSRGTGYEQYFGPGTRLTVT.

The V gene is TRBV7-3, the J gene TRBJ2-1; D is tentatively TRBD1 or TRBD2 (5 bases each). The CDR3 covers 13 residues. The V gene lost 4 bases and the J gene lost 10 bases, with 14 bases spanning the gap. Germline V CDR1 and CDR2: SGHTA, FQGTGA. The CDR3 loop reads CASSSYWGYEQFF. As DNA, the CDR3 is TGTGCCAGCAGCTCGTACTGGGGGTACGAGCAGTTCTTC.

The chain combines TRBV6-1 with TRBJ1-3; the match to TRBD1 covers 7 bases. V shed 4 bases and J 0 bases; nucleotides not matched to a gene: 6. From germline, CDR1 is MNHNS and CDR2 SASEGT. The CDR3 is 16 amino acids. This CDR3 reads CASSGGQVYSGNTIYF. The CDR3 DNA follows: TGTGCCAGCAGTGGAGGACAGGTCTACTCTGGAAACACCATATATTTT.

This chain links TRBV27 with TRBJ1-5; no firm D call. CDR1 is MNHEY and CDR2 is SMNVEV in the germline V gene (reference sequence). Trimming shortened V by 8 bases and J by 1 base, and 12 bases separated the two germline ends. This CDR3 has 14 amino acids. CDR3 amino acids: CASRGWGSNQPQHF. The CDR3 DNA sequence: TGTGCCAGCCGTGGATGGGGAAGCAATCAGCCCCAGCATTTT.

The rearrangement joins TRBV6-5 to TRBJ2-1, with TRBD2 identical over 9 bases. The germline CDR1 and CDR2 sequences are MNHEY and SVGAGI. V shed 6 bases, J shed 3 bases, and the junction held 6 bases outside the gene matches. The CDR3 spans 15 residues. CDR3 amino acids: CASSRSGRNYNEQFF. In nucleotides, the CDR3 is TGTGCCAGCAGCCGTAGCGGGAGAAACTACAATGAGCAGTTCTTC.

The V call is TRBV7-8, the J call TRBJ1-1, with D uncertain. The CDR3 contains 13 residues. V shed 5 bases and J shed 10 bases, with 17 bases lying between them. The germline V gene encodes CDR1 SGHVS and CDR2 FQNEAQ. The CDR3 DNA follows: TGTGCCAGCAGCCCAGAGATTGCTACGGGAGCTTTCTTT. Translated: CASSPEIATGAFF.

The CDR3: CASSLLSGGGPYEQYF. The CDR3 DNA follows: TGTGCCAGCAGTTTACTTAGCGGGGGGGGCCCCTACGAGCAGTACTTC. The chain recombines TRBV27 with TRBJ2-7, with 11 positions matching TRBD2. In germline, CDR1 is MNHEY, CDR2 SMNVEV (reference sequence). V was pared by 2 bases and J by 2 bases, with 5 bases of the junction left unmatched. The CDR3 has 16 amino acids.

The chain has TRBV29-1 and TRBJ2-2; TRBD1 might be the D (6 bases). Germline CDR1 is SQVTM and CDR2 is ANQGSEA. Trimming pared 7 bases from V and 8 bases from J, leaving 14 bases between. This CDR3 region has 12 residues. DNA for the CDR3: TGCAGCGGAAGACAGGTCGTGGGGGAGCTGTTTTTT. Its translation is CSGRQVVGELFF.

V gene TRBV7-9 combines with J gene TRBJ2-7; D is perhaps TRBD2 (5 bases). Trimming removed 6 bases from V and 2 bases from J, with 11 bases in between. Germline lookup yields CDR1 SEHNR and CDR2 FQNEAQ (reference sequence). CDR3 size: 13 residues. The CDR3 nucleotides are TGTGCCAGCAGTAGCGTATCCGCCTACGAGCAGTACTTC. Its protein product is CASSSVSAYEQYF.

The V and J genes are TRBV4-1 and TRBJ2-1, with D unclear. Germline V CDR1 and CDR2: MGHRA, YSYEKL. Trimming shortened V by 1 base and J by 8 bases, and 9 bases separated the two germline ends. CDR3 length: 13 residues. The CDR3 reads CASSQVQGDEQFF. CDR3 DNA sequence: TGCGCCAGCAGCCAAGTACAAGGCGATGAGCAGTTCTTC.

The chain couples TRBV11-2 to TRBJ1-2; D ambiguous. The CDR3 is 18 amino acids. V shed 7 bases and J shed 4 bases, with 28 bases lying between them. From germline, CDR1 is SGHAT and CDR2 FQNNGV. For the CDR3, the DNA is TGTGCCAGCACCCCGATCCAACCCCAACTCCGAAGAGGCTATGGCTACACCTTC. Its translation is CASTPIQPQLRRGYGYTF.

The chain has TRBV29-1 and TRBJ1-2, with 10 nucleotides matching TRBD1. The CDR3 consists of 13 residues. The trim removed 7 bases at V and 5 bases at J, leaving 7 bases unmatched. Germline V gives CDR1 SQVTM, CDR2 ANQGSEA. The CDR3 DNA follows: TGCAGCGCGCCGGGACAGGGGATTTATGGCTACACCTTC. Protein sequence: CSAPGQGIYGYTF.

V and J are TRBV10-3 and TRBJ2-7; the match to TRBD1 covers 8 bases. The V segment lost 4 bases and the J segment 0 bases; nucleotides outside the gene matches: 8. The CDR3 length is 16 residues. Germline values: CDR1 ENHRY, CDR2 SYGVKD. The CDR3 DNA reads TGTGCCATCAGTGCCCCCCGACAGGGGATCTCCTACGAGCAGTACTTC. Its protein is CAISAPRQGISYEQYF.

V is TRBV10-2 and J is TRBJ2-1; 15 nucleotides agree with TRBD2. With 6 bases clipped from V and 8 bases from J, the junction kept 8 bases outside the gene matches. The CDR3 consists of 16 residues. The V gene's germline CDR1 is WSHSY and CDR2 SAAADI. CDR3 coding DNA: TGCGCCAGCAGGGGACTAGCGGGGGGACTCTTGGATGAGCAGTTCTTC. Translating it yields CASRGLAGGLLDEQFF.

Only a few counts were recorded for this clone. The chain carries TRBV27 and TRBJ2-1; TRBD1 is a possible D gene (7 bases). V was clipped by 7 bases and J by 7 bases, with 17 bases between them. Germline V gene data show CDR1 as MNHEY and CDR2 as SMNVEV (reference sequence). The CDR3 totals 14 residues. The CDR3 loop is CASTLRTGGNEQFF. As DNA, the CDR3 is TGTGCCAGCACCTTGAGGACAGGAGGGAATGAGCAGTTCTTC.

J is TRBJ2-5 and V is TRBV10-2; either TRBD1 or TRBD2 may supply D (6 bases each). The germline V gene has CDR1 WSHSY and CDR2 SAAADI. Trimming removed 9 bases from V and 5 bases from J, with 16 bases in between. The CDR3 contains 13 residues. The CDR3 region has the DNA TGCGCCAGACAGACTAGTCAGGGGGAGACCCAGTACTTC. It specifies CARQTSQGETQYF.

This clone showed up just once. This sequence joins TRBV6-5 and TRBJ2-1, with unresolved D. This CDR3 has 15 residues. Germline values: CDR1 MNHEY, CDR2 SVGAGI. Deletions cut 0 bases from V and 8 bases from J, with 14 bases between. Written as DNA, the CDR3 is TGTGCCAGCAGTTACTCGATTGTGGGGATGGATGAGCAGTTCTTC. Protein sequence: CASSYSIVGMDEQFF.

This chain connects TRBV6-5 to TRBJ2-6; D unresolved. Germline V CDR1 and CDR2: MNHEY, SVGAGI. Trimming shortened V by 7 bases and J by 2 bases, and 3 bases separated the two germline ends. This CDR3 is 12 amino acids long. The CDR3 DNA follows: TGTGCCAGCAAACCTGGGGCCAACGTCCTGACTTTC. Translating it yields CASKPGANVLTF.

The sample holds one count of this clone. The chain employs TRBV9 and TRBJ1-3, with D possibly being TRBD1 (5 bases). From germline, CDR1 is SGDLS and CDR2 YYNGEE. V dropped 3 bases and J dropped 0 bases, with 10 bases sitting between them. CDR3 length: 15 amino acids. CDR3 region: CASSAGGASGNTIYF. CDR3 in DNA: TGTGCCAGCAGCGCTGGGGGAGCCTCTGGAAACACCATATATTTT. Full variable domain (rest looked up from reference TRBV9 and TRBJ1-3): DSGVTQTPKHLITATGQRVTLRCSPRSGDLSVYWYQQSLDQGLQFLIQYYNGEERAKGNILERFSAQQFPDLHSELNLSSLELGDSALYFCASSAGGASGNTIYFGEGSWLTVV.

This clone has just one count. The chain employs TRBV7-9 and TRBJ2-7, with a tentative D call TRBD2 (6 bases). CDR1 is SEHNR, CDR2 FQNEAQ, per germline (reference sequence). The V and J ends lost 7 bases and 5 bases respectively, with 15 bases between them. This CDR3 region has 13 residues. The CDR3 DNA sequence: TGTGCCAGCAATTCGGGCGGGAACGACGAGCAGTACTTC. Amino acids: CASNSGGNDEQYF. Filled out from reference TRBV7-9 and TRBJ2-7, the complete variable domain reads DTGVSQNPRHKITKRGQNVTFRCDPISEHNRLYWYRQTLGQGPEFLTYFQNEAQLEKSRLLSDRFSAERPKGSFSTLEIQRTEQGDSAMYLCASNSGGNDEQYFGPGTRLTVT.

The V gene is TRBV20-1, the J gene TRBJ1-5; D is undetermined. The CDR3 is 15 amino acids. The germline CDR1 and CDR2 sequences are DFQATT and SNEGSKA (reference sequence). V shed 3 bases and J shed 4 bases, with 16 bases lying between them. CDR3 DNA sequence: TGCAGTGCTAGTAAGGCCAAAGGAGGAAATCAGCCCCAGCATTTT. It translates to CSASKAKGGNQPQHF.